This T cell receptor (beta chain) was recovered during a study of PD-1 blockade in classical Hodgkin lymphoma. Study-wide background: Every 2 weeks, patients got 3 mg/kg intravenous nivolumab.

Points from the study as a whole: The study reported lower baseline TCR diversity in newly diagnosed patients than in healthy donors.

Relapse after autologous stem cell transplantation occurred in every patient, and brentuximab vedotin exposure varied. Patients showed best responses of complete response, partial response or progressive disease. Measured with immunoSEQ multiplex PCR; TCRdb has only the in-frame clones, and not every one. Of tens of thousands of clones detected, about 92% appear once; the ten largest clones hold over 6.5%. Notes on this clone: The antigen remains undetermined.

The sequences come from peripheral blood mononuclear cells (PBMCs), collected at baseline. This clonotype was sampled from a human donor with classical Hodgkin lymphoma.

CDR3 protein: CASIAKNIQYF. CDR3 nucleotides: TGTGCCAGCATAGCCAAAAACATTCAGTACTTC. J is TRBJ2-4 and V is TRBV27; D remains unclear. CDR1 and CDR2 from the germline V gene are MNHEY and SMNVEV (reference sequence). Trimming stripped 7 bases from V and 0 bases from J, with 1 base between. The CDR3 consists of 11 residues.